This T cell receptor (beta chain) was identified in a study of T cells in Graves' hyperthyroidism and ophthalmopathy (dated by TCRdb to the late 2010s). For context, the study as a whole: Peripheral blood was sampled at the time of initial diagnosis, prior to any treatment. Following sampling, methimazole starting at 30 mg daily was given to hyperthyroidism patients, and high-dose intravenous methylprednisolone was given to ophthalmopathy patients. The approximately 100 discovery patients were randomly split 7:3 into training and test sets. Prospective prediction of ophthalmopathy was tested in an independent validation cohort consisting of some 19 hyperthyroidism patients and around 16 patients who later progressed to ophthalmopathy. A discovery cohort of roughly 100 patients, approximately 45 with Graves' ophthalmopathy and approximately 57 with stable Graves' hyperthyroidism, was used to find distinguishing TCR V-J signatures. The paper describes TCR Vbeta CDR3 sequencing of some 130 peripheral blood samples, made up of some 42 ophthalmopathy patients, roughly 72 hyperthyroidism patients and roughly 17 progressor patients. In addition, the study compared T-cell repertoires in thyroid tissue and in blood from roughly 6 Graves' hyperthyroidism patients. Here is what the overall study found, with its caveats: In validation, the model predicted progression to ophthalmopathy a median of about 6.5 months before onset, with 65% to 71% sensitivity and roughly 73% specificity. A 13 V-J signature model separated ophthalmopathy from stable hyperthyroidism, with around 91% sensitivity and just under 84% specificity in cross-validation and 80%/75% in testing. Blood samples also contained most of the expanded thyroid clonotypes (frequency above 0.001), which suggests that blood repertoires may reflect thyroid immune responses. Sample size was not statistically predetermined, and investigators were not blinded to group allocation.

This clonotype turned up a few times. The antigen it binds to is not known. Qualities for individual bases were not recorded, and no much larger clone is one base off. According to the germline V gene (reference sequence), CDR1 reads SGHKS and CDR2 reads YYEKEE. Inclusive of the bounding cysteine and phenylalanine, the CDR3 is 16 residues long. The entry retains the CDR3 DNA only, 48 bases that are in frame from base 1. V trim: 2 bases; J trim: 1 base; unmatched bases: 5. Amplification of TCR beta CDR3 regions was carried out from RNA transcripts. The TCR CDR3 was subjected to a first round of RT-PCR using the HTBI primer set and the Qiagen OneStep RT-PCR kit. Libraries were constructed in a second round of multiplex PCR, after which size selection and purification were performed. Paired-end sequencing of the libraries was performed with 100 bp reads on an Illumina HiSeq2000. The paper's data handling went like this. SOAPnuke was used to process the raw data, with reads discarded if the reads contained adapters or uncalled bases, had a mean Phred below 15, or lacked an exact constant-primer or identifier match. High-quality paired reads were merged using COPE v1.2.5, and each unique nucleotide sequence was defined as a clonotype. MiTCR v1.1 was used to align clonotypes to the IMGT TRBV, TRBD and TRBJ reference segments. The analysis included only V-J combinations with a frequency above 0.0001, which together covered more than 99% of the repertoires. A TCS score was defined as the ratio of F50 (clonal expansion) to E x V (chaos), with BLOSUM62-based TCRdist applied between CDR3 peptides within each V-J. Welch's t-statistics and random forest reduced approximately 520 V-J features to roughly 13, which were used in a naive Bayes classifier (R e1071). The public reads were run again by TCRdb, first through fastp at Q25 and then through MiXCR, and only productive beta chains were kept. Records with the same CDR3 protein are collapsed into one entry carrying the most frequent genes and DNA. TCRdb assigned the V and J calls; the authors' analysis was not used. This sample gives approximately 400,000 distinct CDR3 sequences in total; approximately 13% of them show up just once. In total, the top ten clones hold about a fifth of the sample.

Hyperthyroidism patients were newly diagnosed, with disease duration under 2 months, and aged 18 to 65 years. Any patient with an uncontrolled infection, another autoimmune disease, pregnancy or lactation was excluded. Clinical symptoms, serum thyroxine and TRAb, thyroid ultrasound, and orbital computed tomography formed the basis for the diagnoses. Blood from progressor patients was collected at the time of first diagnosis with hyperthyroidism, before any ophthalmopathy symptoms had appeared. PBMCs were isolated from more than 8 ml of fresh peripheral blood by Ficoll-Paque density gradient centrifugation. Progressor patients were first diagnosed with Graves' hyperthyroidism and then developed ophthalmopathy during follow-up. Total RNA was extracted with Trizol reagent, and quality was checked on an Agilent 2100 Bioanalyzer.

Sequencing was carried out using blood. The sequence derives from a man aged 25 to 40 with Graves' hyperthyroidism that later progressed to Graves' ophthalmopathy. The chain links TRBV5-5 with TRBJ2-7; 11 nucleotides in the junction match TRBD2. CDR3 region: CASSLLGLAVSYEQYF. The nucleotide sequence reads as follows: TGTGCCAGCAGCTTATTGGGACTAGCGGTTTCCTACGAGCAGTACTTC.